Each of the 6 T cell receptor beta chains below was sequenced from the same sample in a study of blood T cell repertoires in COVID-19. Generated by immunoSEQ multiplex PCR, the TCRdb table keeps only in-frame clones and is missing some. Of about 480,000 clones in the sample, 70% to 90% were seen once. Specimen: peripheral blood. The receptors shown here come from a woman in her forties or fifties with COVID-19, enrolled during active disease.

CDR3 nucleotides: TGTGCCAGCAGCTTAGCACCCGTCTTGCGGGGGGCAACTAGCACAGATACGCAGTATTTT. Its protein is CASSLAPVLRGATSTDTQYF. The gene calls are TRBV7-2 and TRBJ2-3; 8 nucleotides agree with TRBD2. This CDR3 contains 20 residues. Germline assignment: CDR1 SGHTA and CDR2 FQGNSA. The junction had 14 bases not matched to a gene; V was cut back by 0 bases and J by 0 bases. The full variable domain, rest sourced from reference TRBV7-2 and TRBJ2-3, is GAGVSQSPSNKVTEKGKDVELRCDPISGHTALYWYRQSLGQGLEFLIYFQGNSAPDKSGLPSDRFSAERTGGSVSTLTIQRTQQEDSAVYLCASSLAPVLRGATSTDTQYFGPGTRLTVL.

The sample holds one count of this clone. CDR3 sequence reads: CASSTTRAGGTDTQYF. Here the CDR3 DNA reads TGTGCCAGCAGCACCACCAGGGCAGGGGGCACAGATACGCAGTATTTT. This sequence joins TRBV3-1 (or the pseudogene TRBV3-2) and TRBJ2-3; tentatively, D is TRBD1 (6 bases). Trimming left V 5 bases short and J 1 base short, with 16 bases between. CDR1 is LGHDT, CDR2 YNNKEL, per germline (reference sequence). The CDR3 runs 16 residues.

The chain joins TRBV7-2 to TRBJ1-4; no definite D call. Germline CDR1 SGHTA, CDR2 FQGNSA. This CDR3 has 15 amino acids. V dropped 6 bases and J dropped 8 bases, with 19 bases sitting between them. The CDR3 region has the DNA TGTGCCAGCAGTTTGGTGGGGAGGGTTGAGGAAAAACTGTTTTTT. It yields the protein CASSLVGRVEEKLFF.

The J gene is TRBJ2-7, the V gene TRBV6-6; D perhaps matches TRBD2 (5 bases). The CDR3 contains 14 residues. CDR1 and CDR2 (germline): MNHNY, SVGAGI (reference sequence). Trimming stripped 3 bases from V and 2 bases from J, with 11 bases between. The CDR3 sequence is CASSYFVTTYEQYF. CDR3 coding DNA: TGTGCCAGCAGTTATTTCGTGACTACCTACGAGCAGTACTTC.

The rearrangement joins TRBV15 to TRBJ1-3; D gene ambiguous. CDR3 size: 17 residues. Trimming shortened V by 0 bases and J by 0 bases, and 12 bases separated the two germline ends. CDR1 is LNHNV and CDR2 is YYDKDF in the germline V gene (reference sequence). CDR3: CATSRDGGIFSGNTIYF. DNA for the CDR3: TGTGCCACCAGCAGAGATGGTGGCATCTTCTCTGGAAACACCATATATTTT.

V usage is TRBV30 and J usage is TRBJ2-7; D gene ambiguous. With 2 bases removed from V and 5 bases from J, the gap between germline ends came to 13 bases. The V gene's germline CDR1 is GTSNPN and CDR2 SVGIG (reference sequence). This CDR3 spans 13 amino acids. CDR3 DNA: TGTGCCTGGAGTTATCTGGCTGTGGACGAGCAGTACTTC. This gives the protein CAWSYLAVDEQYF.